The clone carrying this T cell receptor (beta chain) came up a few times. This CDR3 is built from 16 residues. Trimming pared 0 bases from V and 4 bases from J, leaving 13 bases between. Germline-derived CDR1 and CDR2 are MNHEY and SVGEGT. This specimen belongs to a study of early T cells in non-severe SARS-CoV-2 infection. The wider study: Chains from this unsorted whole-blood bulk RNA could not be paired.

TCRdb called the 5' RACE reads again in MiXCR, with one record for every CDR3 protein. Of roughly 40,000 distinct CDR3 sequences listed, around 7.8% were seen once; the top ten hold 6.5% to 9.5%. The chain uses TRBV6-2 or TRBV6-3 and TRBJ1-5; possible D gene TRBD1, 5 bases. The clonotype comes from an adult who was a healthcare worker with PCR-confirmed SARS-CoV-2 infection or an uninfected control (not recorded which). The sequencing sample was made of whole blood. The CDR3 coding sequence is TGTGCCAGCAGTTACTCGGGCAGGGCTGTTAATCAGCCCCAGCATTTT. It encodes CASSYSGRAVNQPQHF.